Each of the 14 T cell receptor beta chains below was sequenced from the same sample in a study of T cell responses to AZD1222 COVID-19 vaccine. The data were produced by immunoSEQ multiplex PCR, yet TCRdb's version contains in-frame clones alone and is incomplete. Among approximately 170,000 clones listed, 80% to 90% were seen once. The sequences come from peripheral blood, collected on day 0 of AZD1222 vaccination. The receptors here all came from an adult in good health.

The chain carries TRBV9 and TRBJ1-1; D perhaps matches TRBD1 (5 bases). The germline gives CDR1 SGDLS, CDR2 YYNGEE. This CDR3 is 16 amino acids long. Trimming took off 3 bases at V and 4 bases at J, with 19 bases between the two ends. The CDR3 coding sequence is TGTGCCAGCAGCGCGACTGTGGGAGGGGCGGCCACTGAAGCTTTCTTT. Translated, it gives CASSATVGGAATEAFF.

Written as DNA, the CDR3 is TGTGCCAGCAGCACGGGTACGGAGAATTCACCCCTCCACTTT. Protein: CASSTGTENSPLHF. J is TRBJ1-6 and V is TRBV3-1 (or the pseudogene TRBV3-2), with D unclear. CDR1 is LGHDT and CDR2 is YNNKEL in the germline V gene (reference sequence). V shed 5 bases and J shed 7 bases, with 12 bases lying between them. This CDR3 is 14 amino acids long.

The chain is built from TRBV4-3 and TRBJ2-7, with 9 bases identical to TRBD2. The CDR3 has 16 residues. Germline CDR1 is LGHNA and CDR2 is YSLEER. Trimming at V came to 0 bases and at J to 2 bases, leaving 5 bases not matched to a gene. The CDR3 DNA is TGCGCCAGCAGCCAAGAGCGGGGGGGTGTTGCCTACGAGCAGTACTTC. Translation: CASSQERGGVAYEQYF.

The chain couples TRBV12-3 or TRBV12-4 to TRBJ1-5; tentatively, D is TRBD1 (6 bases). Trimming shortened V by 7 bases and J by 2 bases, and 6 bases separated the two germline ends. CDR3 length: 12 residues. The CDR3 spells CASTGGNQPQHF. The CDR3 DNA follows: TGTGCCAGCACAGGGGGCAATCAGCCCCAGCATTTT.

The DNA of the CDR3 is TGTGCCAGCAGTTACGGCCACACCATATATTTT. It specifies CASSYGHTIYF. This chain joins TRBV6-5 and TRBJ1-3; D is undetermined. The CDR3 covers 11 residues. Germline V CDR1 and CDR2: MNHEY, SVGAGI. The V end lost 2 bases, the J end lost 8 bases, and 4 bases lay between the germline ends.

The chain recombines TRBV19 with TRBJ1-5; D unclear. The CDR3 consists of 15 residues. CDR1 and CDR2 from the germline V gene are LNHDA and SQIVND (reference sequence). Trimming removed 3 bases at V and 5 bases at J, with 14 bases between. CDR3 coding DNA: TGTGCCAGTAGTATTGTGGTGACAAGAGATCAGCCCCAGCATTTT. Translating gives CASSIVVTRDQPQHF.

This clone was recorded a few times. V usage is TRBV5-3 and J usage is TRBJ2-7; D unresolved. TRBV5-3 counts as an open reading frame of uncertain function. The V and J ends lost 3 bases and 2 bases respectively, with 15 bases between them. The CDR3 loop spans 15 amino acids. The CDR3 sequence: CARSSPPNSTYEQYV. The CDR3 nucleotides are TGTGCCAGAAGCTCCCCCCCTAACAGCACCTACGAGCAGTACGTC.

This sequence joins TRBV13 and TRBJ2-5, with TRBD1 matching over 10 bases. Germline CDR1 is PRHDT and CDR2 is FYEKMQ (reference sequence). J gave up 4 bases and V 4 bases, and 9 bases lay outside the gene matches. This CDR3 is built from 16 residues. The CDR3 loop is CASSSAGQGGTETQYF. The CDR3, as DNA: TGTGCCAGCAGCTCCGCCGGACAGGGGGGTACAGAGACCCAGTACTTC.

The CDR3 DNA follows: TGTGCCAGTAGTATAGTAGAATACGGCCAGCCCCAGCATTTT. It codes for CASSIVEYGQPQHF. This sequence joins TRBV19 and TRBJ1-5; D ambiguous. V was shortened by 1 base and J by 7 bases, with 11 bases between the two germline ends. The CDR3 runs to 14 residues. Germline-derived CDR1 and CDR2 are LNHDA and SQIVND (reference sequence).

This chain links TRBV2 with TRBJ1-5; D might be TRBD1 (5 bases). Germline CDR1 reads SNHLY; CDR2 reads FYNNEI. V was trimmed by 5 bases and J by 10 bases, leaving 18 bases between them. The CDR3 length is 14 residues. For the CDR3, the DNA is TGTGCCAGCAGTCGGACTGGGGCAAAGGATCCCCAGCATTTT. Translating it yields CASSRTGAKDPQHF.

The chain is built from TRBV13 and TRBJ2-3, with a possible D match to TRBD1 (5 bases). Trimming took 2 bases from V and 2 from J, leaving 8 bases between them. The germline V gene has CDR1 PRHDT and CDR2 FYEKMQ (reference sequence). CDR3 size: 14 residues. DNA of the CDR3: TGTGCCAGCAGCTTAACAGGTCCCACAGATACGCAGTATTTT. This codes for CASSLTGPTDTQYF.

This chain joins TRBV7-2 and TRBJ2-1; D possibly matches TRBD1 or TRBD2 (6 bases each). The CDR3 is 16 residues long. Trimming took off 2 bases at V and 2 bases at J, with 13 bases between the two ends. Germline V gives CDR1 SGHTA, CDR2 FQGNSA. The CDR3 loop reads CASSLRGGRTYNEQFF. DNA for the CDR3: TGTGCCAGCAGCTTACGAGGGGGGAGGACCTACAATGAGCAGTTCTTC. Full variable domain (outside the CDR3, taken from reference TRBV7-2 and TRBJ2-1): GAGVSQSPSNKVTEKGKDVELRCDPISGHTALYWYRQSLGQGLEFLIYFQGNSAPDKSGLPSDRFSAERTGGSVSTLTIQRTQQEDSAVYLCASSLRGGRTYNEQFFGPGTRLTVL.

The V call is TRBV27, the J call TRBJ1-1; D is unclear. This CDR3 is built from 14 residues. V was shortened by 6 bases and J by 2 bases, with 13 bases between the two germline ends. Germline V lookup: CDR1 MNHEY, CDR2 SMNVEV (reference sequence). The CDR3 nucleotides read TGTGCCAGCAGCAAGGACCGTATTAACACTGAAGCTTTCTTT. As protein: CASSKDRINTEAFF.

The CDR3 coding sequence is TGTGCCAGCAGCTCAGGGGGGGCTCAGCCCCAGCATTTT. Translation: CASSSGGAQPQHF. This rearrangement joins TRBV7-9 to TRBJ1-5; 7 bases are shared with TRBD1. The CDR3 totals 13 residues. After removal of 4 bases from V and 6 bases from J, the junction contained 3 bases not matched to a gene. The germline CDR1 and CDR2 sequences are SEHNR and FQNEAQ (reference sequence).